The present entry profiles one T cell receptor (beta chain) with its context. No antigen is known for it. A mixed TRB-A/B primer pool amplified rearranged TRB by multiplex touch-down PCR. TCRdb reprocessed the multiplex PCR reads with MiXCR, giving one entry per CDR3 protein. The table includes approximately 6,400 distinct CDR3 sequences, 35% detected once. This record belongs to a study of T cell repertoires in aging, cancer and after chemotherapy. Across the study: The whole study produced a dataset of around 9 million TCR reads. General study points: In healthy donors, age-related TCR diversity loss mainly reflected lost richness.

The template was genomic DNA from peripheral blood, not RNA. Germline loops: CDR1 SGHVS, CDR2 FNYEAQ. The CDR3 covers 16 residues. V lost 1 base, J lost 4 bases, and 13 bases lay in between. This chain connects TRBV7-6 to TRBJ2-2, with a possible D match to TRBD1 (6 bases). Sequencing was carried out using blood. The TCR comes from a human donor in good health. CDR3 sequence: CASSLVPGHITGELFF. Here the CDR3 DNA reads TGTGCCAGCAGCTTAGTCCCGGGACACATCACCGGGGAGCTGTTTTTT.